The 30 T cell receptor beta chains given below trace back to one sample, sequenced in a study of blood T cell repertoires in COVID-19. Produced via immunoSEQ multiplex PCR; TCRdb's table is partial and in-frame only. The table records roughly 150,000 clones, approximately 77% of them present only once. Sequencing was carried out using PBMCs or T cells enriched from blood (not recorded which). All receptors come from a man aged 55-75 years who had recovered from COVID-19.

This clone has ten or more counts. V gene TRBV6-4 combines with J gene TRBJ2-2; D might be TRBD2 (6 bases). The germline gives CDR1 MRHNA, CDR2 SNTAGT. V was shortened by 6 bases and J by 5 bases, with 16 bases between the two germline ends. The length of the CDR3 is 15 residues. The CDR3 region is CASSPRGPQTGELFF. The CDR3 region has the DNA TGTGCCAGCAGCCCGCGGGGACCTCAAACCGGGGAGCTGTTTTTT.

The V and J genes are TRBV5-1 and TRBJ1-1; 9 nucleotides align to TRBD1. The CDR3 runs 16 residues. Germline CDR1 is SGHRS and CDR2 is YFSETQ. Trimming took 2 bases from V and 5 from J; bases not matched to a gene: 10. The CDR3 bases are TGCGCCAGCAGCTTCCACGAGGACAGGGGTAAGACTGAAGCTTTCTTT. Amino acids: CASSFHEDRGKTEAFF.

In this sample, this clone turned up a few times. This chain connects TRBV29-1 to TRBJ1-2, with D unclear. The CDR3 loop spans 11 amino acids. Germline V gene data show CDR1 as SQVTM and CDR2 as ANQGSEA. V lost 7 bases and J 8 bases, leaving 14 bases between the germline ends. The CDR3 loop is CSATVTGGYTF. CDR3 in DNA: TGCAGCGCTACAGTGACGGGAGGCTACACCTTC.

The chain is built from TRBV3-1 (or the pseudogene TRBV3-2) and TRBJ2-3; the match to TRBD2 covers 8 bases. V shed 5 bases, J shed 4 bases, and the junction held 5 bases outside the gene matches. The CDR3 is made up of 14 amino acids. Germline CDR1 is LGHDT and CDR2 is YNNKEL (reference sequence). CDR3 loop: CASSLLAEADTQYF. CDR3 sequence (DNA): TGTGCCAGCAGCTTACTAGCGGAGGCAGATACGCAGTATTTT.

This rearrangement joins TRBV9 to TRBJ2-7; 10 nucleotides match TRBD1. This CDR3 has 16 residues. V dropped 3 bases and J dropped 2; count of bases not matched to a gene: 8. The V gene's germline CDR1 is SGDLS and CDR2 YYNGEE. The chain's CDR3 is CASSAASGTGAYEQYF. The CDR3 coding sequence is TGTGCCAGCAGCGCAGCTTCCGGGACAGGGGCCTACGAGCAGTACTTC.

CDR3 sequence (DNA): TGTGCCACCAGTGATTTCACTAGCGGGAGCGCAAGAATGTCCCAGTACTTC. Amino acid sequence: CATSDFTSGSARMSQYF. The genes are TRBV24-1 and TRBJ2-5, with 11 bases that match TRBD2. The trim removed 1 base at V and 9 bases at J, leaving 12 bases unmatched. The germline V gene has CDR1 KGHDR and CDR2 SFDVKD. The CDR3 has 17 amino acids.

This clone appeared a single time. V is TRBV19 and J is TRBJ1-1; D unclear. The CDR3 totals 13 residues. The germline V and J ends were trimmed by 5 bases and 4 bases, with 11 bases remaining between them. The germline V gene has CDR1 LNHDA and CDR2 SQIVND (reference sequence). This CDR3 is CASSPQASTEAFF. In nucleotides, the CDR3 is TGTGCCAGTAGTCCCCAGGCGTCCACTGAAGCTTTCTTT.

V usage is TRBV5-5 and J usage is TRBJ2-3; D uncertain. V dropped 0 bases and J dropped 3 bases, with 8 bases sitting between them. The CDR3 consists of 14 residues. The germline V gene has CDR1 SGHKS and CDR2 YYEKEE (reference sequence). The CDR3 DNA sequence: TGTGCCAGCAGCTTGGAGAGCCTTACAGATACGCAGTATTTT. It encodes CASSLESLTDTQYF.

The gene calls are TRBV6-5 and TRBJ1-5; D remains unclear. The CDR3 is made up of 15 amino acids. V lost 5 bases and J 0 bases, leaving 11 bases between the germline ends. Germline V lookup: CDR1 MNHEY, CDR2 SVGAGI. The DNA for the CDR3 is TGTGCCAGCAGTCGTACAAGAAATAGCAATCAGCCCCAGCATTTT. Translation gives CASSRTRNSNQPQHF.

The CDR3, as DNA: TGTGCCAGCAGCCAAGCAGGGGGTTCGGGTGCCTACGAGCAGTACTTC. Amino acids: CASSQAGGSGAYEQYF. This chain joins TRBV4-2 and TRBJ2-7, with 7 bases fitting TRBD1. With 1 base clipped from V and 2 bases from J, the junction kept 8 bases outside the gene matches. CDR3 size: 16 residues. Germline assignment: CDR1 LGHNA and CDR2 YNFKEQ.

The rearrangement links TRBV12-3 or TRBV12-4 to TRBJ1-5; D perhaps matches TRBD1 (5 bases). The length of the CDR3 is 12 residues. Trimming shortened V by 9 bases and J by 11 bases, and 17 bases separated the two germline ends. The CDR3 loop is CASGQAGGAQHF. The CDR3 DNA follows: TGTGCCAGTGGTCAGGCCGGGGGGGCCCAGCATTTT.

This chain uses TRBV12-3 or TRBV12-4 with TRBJ2-3; the D gene is possibly TRBD2 (5 bases). V lost 3 bases, J lost 5 bases, and 9 bases lay in between. This CDR3 spans 13 amino acids. CDR3 nucleotide sequence: TGTGCCAGCAGTTTGGCAGGAGGAGATACGCAGTATTTT. It specifies CASSLAGGDTQYF.

The V and J genes are TRBV28 and TRBJ1-1; TRBD1 matches at 7 bases. The CDR3 runs to 15 residues. With 3 bases clipped from V and 5 bases from J, the junction kept 9 bases outside the gene matches. Germline V lookup: CDR1 MDHEN, CDR2 SYDVKM. CDR3: CASSFTNPRGTEAFF. The DNA for the CDR3 is TGTGCCAGCAGTTTCACGAACCCCAGGGGGACTGAAGCTTTCTTT.

The CDR3 reads CATPPGTSGNTGELFF. DNA of the CDR3: TGTGCCACCCCACCGGGGACTAGCGGGAACACCGGGGAGCTGTTTTTT. V and J are TRBV9 and TRBJ2-2; 11 bases match TRBD2. Germline loops: CDR1 SGDLS, CDR2 YYNGEE. J gave up 1 base and V 9 bases, and 8 bases lay outside the gene matches. The CDR3 totals 16 residues.

The chain has TRBV4-2 and TRBJ2-6; 8 bases match TRBD1. CDR3 length: 18 amino acids. The ends lost 0 bases at V and 1 base at J; junction bases unmatched: 5. CDR1 and CDR2 (germline): LGHNA, YNFKEQ. In DNA form, the CDR3 reads TGTGCCAGCAGCCAAGAATCAGGGGGCAGATCTGGGGCCAACGTCCTGACTTTC. Translation gives CASSQESGGRSGANVLTF.

The rearrangement links TRBV9 to TRBJ1-1; TRBD1 agrees at 8 bases. The germline V gene encodes CDR1 SGDLS and CDR2 YYNGEE. V lost 7 bases to trimming and J lost 2 bases; unmatched junction nucleotides: 13. The CDR3 spans 16 residues. The CDR3: CASADPRDRLNTEAFF. The CDR3 bases are TGTGCCAGCGCGGATCCCCGGGACAGGCTCAACACTGAAGCTTTCTTT. Looking up the rest from reference TRBV9 and TRBJ1-1 gives the full variable domain: DSGVTQTPKHLITATGQRVTLRCSPRSGDLSVYWYQQSLDQGLQFLIQYYNGEERAKGNILERFSAQQFPDLHSELNLSSLELGDSALYFCASADPRDRLNTEAFFGQGTRLTVV.

CDR3 loop: CASSGQGSHGTQYF. The DNA of the CDR3 is TGTGCCAGCAGCGGACAGGGAAGCCACGGGACCCAGTACTTC. The V call is TRBV7-9, the J call TRBJ2-5, with 8 bases that match TRBD1. V was clipped by 5 bases and J by 7 bases; unmatched bases: 9. CDR3 length: 14 amino acids. Germline V gene data show CDR1 as SEHNR and CDR2 as FQNEAQ (reference sequence).

This clone has more than one count but fewer than ten. This chain uses TRBV5-1 with TRBJ2-5, with D tentatively TRBD2 (5 bases). CDR3 size: 14 residues. CDR1 and CDR2 (germline): SGHRS, YFSETQ. V was shortened by 5 bases and J by 4 bases, with 15 bases between the two germline ends. As DNA, the CDR3 is TGCGCCAGCAGTCTAGGGAGTGGGCGAGAGACCCAGTACTTC. It translates to CASSLGSGRETQYF.

The chain links TRBV5-6 to TRBJ1-4, with D tentatively TRBD1 (5 bases). The germline V gene encodes CDR1 SGHDT and CDR2 YYEEEE. The V gene lost 4 bases and the J gene lost 0 bases, with 10 bases spanning the gap. The CDR3 has 15 amino acids. The CDR3 sequence is CASSTRQPTNEKLFF. The CDR3 DNA reads as TGTGCCAGCAGCACCCGACAGCCAACTAATGAAAAACTGTTTTTT.

This chain links TRBV7-3 with TRBJ2-2, with TRBD2 matching over 14 bases. V trimming: 3 bases; J trimming: 5 bases; junction bases outside the gene matches: 2. From germline, CDR1 is SGHTA and CDR2 FQGTGA. This CDR3 region has 16 residues. The CDR3, as DNA: TGTGCCAGCAGCTTTGGACTAGCGGGAGGAACCGGGGAGCTGTTTTTT. Protein sequence: CASSFGLAGGTGELFF.

The rearrangement uses TRBV7-8 and TRBJ1-1; 7 bases agree with TRBD1. J lost 6 bases, V lost 3 bases, and 7 bases had no gene match. The CDR3 consists of 14 residues. CDR1 and CDR2 from the germline V gene are SGHVS and FQNEAQ. The CDR3 reads CASSLDRFLAEAFF. In DNA form, the CDR3 reads TGTGCCAGCAGCTTGGACAGGTTTTTGGCTGAAGCTTTCTTT.

The chain joins TRBV6-5 to TRBJ2-3; the match to TRBD1 covers 7 bases. CDR3 size: 15 residues. Germline V gene data show CDR1 as MNHEY and CDR2 as SVGAGI. V was pared by 10 bases and J by 3 bases, with 13 bases of the junction left unmatched. The DNA for the CDR3 is TGTGCCACAGGGCCAAGAGGGGGCATAACAGATACGCAGTATTTT. As protein: CATGPRGGITDTQYF.

This sequence joins TRBV7-3 and TRBJ2-2; the D is unclear. The germline V gene has CDR1 SGHTA and CDR2 FQGTGA. V lost 2 bases to trimming and J lost 7 bases, with 8 bases between them. This CDR3 is built from 13 residues. The CDR3 here is CASSLDQFGELFF. The CDR3 DNA reads TGTGCCAGCAGCTTAGATCAGTTCGGGGAGCTGTTTTTT.

This clone was recorded at least ten times. V gene TRBV24-1 combines with J gene TRBJ2-1; 9 nucleotides align to TRBD1. The length of the CDR3 is 16 residues. Trimming cost V 4 bases and J 7 bases; bases outside gene matches: 10. Germline V gene data show CDR1 as KGHDR and CDR2 as SFDVKD. CDR3 sequence (DNA): TGTGCCACCAGTGACCTGGGACAGGGTGAGGGGAATGAGCAGTTCTTC. Encoded protein: CATSDLGQGEGNEQFF.

This chain links TRBV4-1 with TRBJ2-3, with 11 bases aligning to TRBD2. The CDR3 is 18 residues long. The V and J ends lost 2 bases and 2 bases, in that order; junction bases with no gene match: 9. The germline gives CDR1 MGHRA, CDR2 YSYEKL. DNA of the CDR3: TGCGCCAGCAGCCAACCCGGGACTAGCGGCCGACTCACAGATACGCAGTATTTT. The encoded protein is CASSQPGTSGRLTDTQYF.

This rearrangement joins TRBV9 to TRBJ2-7, with 12 bases fitting TRBD2. The CDR3 extends over 15 amino acids. Germline CDR1 and CDR2: SGDLS and YYNGEE. V shed 0 bases, J shed 4 bases, and the junction held 2 bases outside the gene matches. CDR3 DNA: TGTGCCAGCAGCGTAGGAACTAGCGGGAGGTACGAGCAGTACTTC. It codes for CASSVGTSGRYEQYF.

The genes are TRBV5-1 and TRBJ1-2; the match to TRBD1 covers 10 bases. The trim removed 0 bases at V and 6 bases at J, leaving 2 bases unmatched. The CDR3 has 14 amino acids. Germline CDR1 and CDR2: SGHRS and YFSETQ. The DNA of the CDR3 is TGCGCCAGCAGCTTGGACGGACAGGGGGATGGCTACACCTTC. As protein: CASSLDGQGDGYTF.

This clone has just a few counts. This chain joins TRBV6-5 and TRBJ2-2, with TRBD2 as a possible D gene (5 bases). The germline CDR1 and CDR2 sequences are MNHEY and SVGAGI. CDR3 length equals 15 residues. The V gene lost 2 bases and the J gene lost 6 bases, with 13 bases spanning the gap. The chain's CDR3 is CASSYEGSVAGELFF. Here the CDR3 DNA reads TGTGCCAGCAGTTACGAGGGATCCGTCGCCGGGGAGCTGTTTTTT.

This clone was counted a single time. V gene TRBV7-9 combines with J gene TRBJ2-3; no reliable D call. Germline-derived CDR1 and CDR2 are SEHNR and FQNEAQ (reference sequence). This CDR3 comprises 12 residues. The V gene lost 5 bases and the J gene lost 6 bases, with 9 bases spanning the gap. CDR3: CASSPLQDTQYF. The CDR3 bases are TGTGCCAGCAGCCCATTGCAGGATACGCAGTATTTT.

This chain joins TRBV3-1 (or the pseudogene TRBV3-2) and TRBJ2-7; 9 nucleotides match TRBD1. CDR1 and CDR2 from the germline V gene are LGHDT and YNNKEL (reference sequence). The J segment lost 7 bases and the V segment lost 3 bases, leaving 13 bases of the junction unmatched. The CDR3 is 16 amino acids. The CDR3 protein is CASSHISGTGLGEQYF. The DNA of the CDR3 is TGTGCCAGCAGCCATATTTCAGGGACAGGGTTGGGTGAGCAGTACTTC.